Listed here are 27 T cell receptor beta chains from one sample, sequenced in a study of T-cell memory formation after mild COVID-19. From the 5' RACE reads, TCRdb called clonotypes with MiXCR, one entry per CDR3 protein. The sample has about 190,000 distinct CDR3 sequences, 27% seen once. Sequencing used PBMCs or a T cell subset sorted from them (not recorded which). Receptors originate from an adult woman who had mild COVID-19 (a few samples of this study predate the infection). Cell type and time point are not known.

The V and J genes are TRBV6-1 and TRBJ2-1, with unresolved D. The CDR3 has 14 amino acids. CDR1 and CDR2 (germline): MNHNS, SASEGT. V gave up 4 bases and J gave up 0 bases, with 7 bases separating them. The CDR3 bases are TGTGCCAGCAGTGCCGGTAGCTCCTACAATGAGCAGTTCTTC. Its translation is CASSAGSSYNEQFF.

This clonotype was seen a few times. The CDR3 sequence: CSVEGQTGRLQETQYF. Written as DNA, the CDR3 is TGCAGCGTTGAAGGGCAGACAGGACGTTTACAGGAGACCCAGTACTTC. J is TRBJ2-5 and V is TRBV29-1; a possible D gene is TRBD1 (6 bases). CDR1 SQVTM and CDR2 ANQGSEA come from the germline V gene. CDR3 length equals 16 residues. Trimming pared 1 base from V and 5 bases from J, leaving 20 bases between.

The sample holds a few counts of this clonotype. The chain carries TRBV7-8 and TRBJ2-6, with D perhaps TRBD2 (5 bases). Trimming pared 5 bases from V and 4 bases from J, leaving 21 bases between. The CDR3 covers 18 residues. Germline CDR1 SGHVS, CDR2 FQNEAQ. This CDR3 is CASSLRLLPTGGANVLTF. The CDR3 DNA sequence: TGTGCCAGCAGCCTCCGACTGTTGCCCACGGGAGGGGCCAACGTCCTGACTTTC.

The chain joins TRBV6-2 or TRBV6-3 to TRBJ1-1; D perhaps matches TRBD1 (6 bases). There are 14 residues in the CDR3. Germline V gene lookup returns CDR1 MNHEY and CDR2 SVGEGT. V shed 8 bases and J shed 1 base, with 14 bases lying between them. The CDR3: CASETGMKNTEAFF. DNA for the CDR3: TGTGCCAGCGAAACAGGGATGAAGAACACTGAAGCTTTCTTT.

The chain has TRBV29-1 and TRBJ2-3; D gene uncertain. Germline V gene data show CDR1 as SQVTM and CDR2 as ANQGSEA. V was clipped by 1 base and J by 4 bases, with 9 bases between them. This CDR3 spans 13 amino acids. CDR3 bases: TGCAGCGTTGAAGTGGACCGCGCAGATACGCAGTATTTT. This translates into CSVEVDRADTQYF.

This clonotype has more than one count but fewer than ten. The chain couples TRBV29-1 to TRBJ1-2; D call uncertain. Germline loops: CDR1 SQVTM, CDR2 ANQGSEA. Trimming cost V 2 bases and J 0 bases, with 10 bases left between them. CDR3 length equals 14 residues. Here the CDR3 reads CSVETRAPNYGYTF. The CDR3 bases are TGCAGCGTTGAAACCCGGGCTCCTAACTATGGCTACACCTTC.

This chain joins TRBV5-1 and TRBJ1-6, with D unresolved. The CDR3 runs to 15 residues. Germline CDR1 and CDR2: SGHRS and YFSETQ. Deletions cut 1 base from V and 10 bases from J, with 15 bases between. The CDR3 DNA reads as TGCGCCAGCAGCTTGCACGAGGCGGGTCGGTCACCCCTCCACTTT. Encoded protein: CASSLHEAGRSPLHF.

This clonotype was seen a handful of times. The chain is built from TRBV18 and TRBJ1-5; D is unresolved. CDR1 and CDR2 (germline): KGHSH, LQKENI. This CDR3 is built from 13 residues. The ends were cut back, 3 bases at V and 8 bases at J, with 11 bases in the middle. In DNA, the CDR3 is TGTGCCAGCTCACCGCAGTGGCTTGAGCCCCAGCATTTT. Amino acids: CASSPQWLEPQHF. The variable domain in full, with the rest retrieved from reference TRBV18 and TRBJ1-5, is NAGVMQNPRHLVRRRGQEARLRCSPMKGHSHVYWYRQLPEEGLKFMVYLQKENIIDESGMPKERFSAEFPKEGPSILRIQQVVRGDSAAYFCASSPQWLEPQHFGDGTRLSIL.

This clonotype appeared a few times. The chain couples TRBV12-3 or TRBV12-4 to TRBJ1-2; D is ambiguous. The CDR3 spans 15 residues. V was cut by 2 bases and J by 2 bases, with 12 bases left in between. The CDR3 nucleotides are TGTGCCAGCAGTTTAACCGGGCAGAGAAACTATGGCTACACCTTC. This sequence encodes CASSLTGQRNYGYTF.

The table lists this clonotype with a few counts. The V call is TRBV20-1, the J call TRBJ2-1; D is ambiguous. The CDR3 runs 15 residues. Trimming removed 8 bases at V and 0 bases at J, with 17 bases between. In germline, CDR1 is DFQATT, CDR2 SNEGSKA (reference sequence). The CDR3 DNA sequence: TGCAGTTGCCGGCCCCCGGGTGGCTCCTACAATGAGCAGTTCTTC. It specifies CSCRPPGGSYNEQFF.

The chain couples TRBV15 to TRBJ2-7; 8 bases are shared with TRBD2. Germline V CDR1 and CDR2: LNHNV, YYDKDF (reference sequence). The CDR3 sequence is 15 residues long. The V gene end was trimmed by 8 bases and the J gene end by 6 bases; junction bases not matched to a gene: 15. CDR3 amino acids: CATGRGGPLSGEQYF. The CDR3 DNA reads as TGTGCCACCGGTCGGGGGGGCCCCCTCTCAGGCGAGCAGTACTTC.

The rearrangement joins TRBV20-1 to TRBJ2-7; the D gene is possibly TRBD1 (5 bases). V shed 0 bases and J shed 7 bases, with 22 bases lying between them. The length of the CDR3 is 16 residues. Germline lookup yields CDR1 DFQATT and CDR2 SNEGSKA (reference sequence). In DNA form, the CDR3 reads TGCAGTGCTAGAGATAGTTTCGGACACGGTGCGCGGGAGCAGTACTTC. Translating gives CSARDSFGHGAREQYF.

This sequence joins TRBV4-1 and TRBJ1-3; D unclear. CDR1 and CDR2 from the germline V gene are MGHRA and YSYEKL. The germline V and J ends were trimmed by 3 bases and 0 bases, with 15 bases remaining between them. This CDR3 has 17 amino acids. The CDR3 loop is CASSQPGRVSSGNTIYF. The DNA for the CDR3 is TGCGCCAGCAGCCAGCCTGGGAGGGTGAGCTCTGGAAACACCATATATTTT.

Ten or more counts support this clonotype. The V gene is TRBV6-2 or TRBV6-3, the J gene TRBJ2-2; D gene ambiguous. Germline values: CDR1 MNHEY, CDR2 SVGEGT. Trimming removed 6 bases from V and 3 bases from J, with 11 bases in between. This CDR3 is built from 14 residues. The DNA of the CDR3 is TGTGCCAGCAGGCAGCCCTCGGACACCGGGGAGCTGTTTTTT. This gives the protein CASRQPSDTGELFF.

The rearrangement links TRBV7-6 to TRBJ2-7, with a tentative D call TRBD2 (5 bases). Deletions cut 2 bases from V and 6 bases from J, with 11 bases between. The CDR3 is 13 residues long. Germline V gene data show CDR1 as SGHVS and CDR2 as FNYEAQ. CDR3: CASSLIGNPEQYF. Written as DNA, the CDR3 is TGTGCCAGCAGCTTAATCGGGAACCCCGAGCAGTACTTC.

The chain recombines TRBV19 with TRBJ1-1; D call uncertain. The CDR3 is 13 residues long. Germline assignment: CDR1 LNHDA and CDR2 SQIVND (reference sequence). The germline V and J ends were trimmed by 3 bases and 6 bases, with 11 bases remaining between them. CDR3 nucleotides: TGTGCCAGTAGTATCGCGGGCGTGGCTGAAGCTTTCTTT. It translates to CASSIAGVAEAFF.

The chain recombines TRBV7-2 with TRBJ1-1; D is unresolved. Germline loops: CDR1 SGHTA, CDR2 FQGNSA. CDR3 length equals 13 residues. Trimming pared 5 bases from V and 5 bases from J, leaving 12 bases between. The CDR3 reads CASSLTLGTEAFF. The DNA of the CDR3 is TGTGCCAGCAGCCTAACTCTGGGTACTGAAGCTTTCTTT. The full variable domain, completed using reference TRBV7-2 and TRBJ1-1, is GAGVSQSPSNKVTEKGKDVELRCDPISGHTALYWYRQSLGQGLEFLIYFQGNSAPDKSGLPSDRFSAERTGGSVSTLTIQRTQQEDSAVYLCASSLTLGTEAFFGQGTRLTVV.

This clonotype was seen only a few times. The chain carries TRBV6-2 or TRBV6-3 and TRBJ2-7, with 9 bases aligning to TRBD2. The V gene end was trimmed by 4 bases and the J gene end by 0 bases; junction bases not matched to a gene: 4. CDR1 MNHEY and CDR2 SVGEGT come from the germline V gene. CDR3 size: 15 residues. The CDR3 reads CASSWGLAVSYEQYF. The CDR3 DNA reads TGTGCCAGCAGTTGGGGACTAGCAGTCTCCTACGAGCAGTACTTC.

The rearrangement uses TRBV12-3 or TRBV12-4 and TRBJ1-5, with TRBD1 matching over 7 bases. The CDR3 is made up of 14 amino acids. V gave up 5 bases and J gave up 3 bases; unmatched junction bases: 4. CDR3 sequence: CASSPTGNNQPQHF. The CDR3 coding sequence is TGTGCCAGCAGTCCGACAGGGAACAATCAGCCCCAGCATTTT.

V is TRBV20-1 and J is TRBJ2-7; perhaps D is TRBD1 or TRBD2 (6 bases each). The germline gives CDR1 DFQATT, CDR2 SNEGSKA (reference sequence). Trimming took off 4 bases at V and 7 bases at J, with 20 bases between the two ends. There are 14 residues in the CDR3. This CDR3 reads CSATSGGLGSEQYF. CDR3 nucleotide sequence: TGCAGTGCTACATCCGGGGGCCTGGGATCTGAGCAGTACTTC.

As for this clonotype: At one end the junction does not follow the germline gene, possibly because of a read error. The chain is built from TRBV29-1 and TRBJ1-1, with D tentatively TRBD1 (5 bases). Germline V lookup: CDR1 SQVTM, CDR2 ANQGSEA. The CDR3 has 13 amino acids. The CDR3 bases are TGCAGCGCTGAACCCGGGAGGGGAACTGAAGCTTTCTTT. It is translated as CSAEPGRGTEAFF.

This clonotype was seen only a few times. The V gene is TRBV24-1, the J gene TRBJ2-7, with 8 bases fitting TRBD1. Germline assignment: CDR1 KGHDR and CDR2 SFDVKD. The trim removed 0 bases at V and 6 bases at J, leaving 6 bases unmatched. The CDR3 runs to 15 residues. This CDR3 is CATSDLHSGGGEQYF. The CDR3 DNA is TGTGCCACCAGTGATTTGCACTCAGGGGGCGGCGAGCAGTACTTC.

The gene calls are TRBV6-5 and TRBJ1-5; D is possibly TRBD1 (5 bases). V gave up 5 bases and J gave up 3 bases, with 14 bases separating them. This CDR3 comprises 15 residues. CDR1 and CDR2 (germline): MNHEY, SVGAGI. The CDR3 sequence: CASSRGREVNQPQHF. DNA for the CDR3: TGTGCCAGCAGTCGTGGCAGGGAGGTCAATCAGCCCCAGCATTTT.

The V call is TRBV7-9, the J call TRBJ2-1; 8 bases match TRBD2. The CDR3 covers 16 residues. CDR1 is SEHNR and CDR2 is FQNEAQ in the germline V gene (reference sequence). V lost 0 bases and J lost 8; bases outside the gene matches: 9. The CDR3 protein is CASSLATWREVDEQFF. CDR3 DNA: TGTGCCAGCAGCTTAGCGACTTGGCGGGAGGTCGATGAGCAGTTCTTC. The full variable domain, its missing parts supplied by reference TRBV7-9 and TRBJ2-1, is DTGVSQNPRHKITKRGQNVTFRCDPISEHNRLYWYRQTLGQGPEFLTYFQNEAQLEKSRLLSDRFSAERPKGSFSTLEIQRTEQGDSAMYLCASSLATWREVDEQFFGPGTRLTVL.

There are a few counts of this clonotype. V usage is TRBV5-5 and J usage is TRBJ2-7; D possibly corresponds to TRBD2 (6 bases). The CDR3 contains 15 residues. Germline-derived CDR1 and CDR2 are SGHKS and YYEKEE (reference sequence). The V gene lost 0 bases and the J gene lost 7 bases, with 17 bases spanning the gap. The CDR3 region is CASSLEPSRRGEQYF. The CDR3 DNA sequence: TGTGCCAGCAGCTTGGAACCCTCCCGGCGGGGTGAGCAGTACTTC.

In its sample, this clonotype was seen a few times. In nucleotides, the CDR3 is TGTGCCAGCTCACCCCCGATAACCTACGAGCAGTACTTC. This translates into CASSPPITYEQYF. The rearrangement joins TRBV18 to TRBJ2-7; D gene uncertain. This CDR3 spans 13 amino acids. V shed 3 bases and J shed 2 bases, with 8 bases lying between them. CDR1 and CDR2 from the germline V gene are KGHSH and LQKENI.

This clonotype was counted a few times. The chain recombines TRBV27 with TRBJ2-7; D may correspond to TRBD1 or TRBD2 (6 bases each). Germline V gives CDR1 MNHEY, CDR2 SMNVEV (reference sequence). This CDR3 is 14 amino acids long. V was cut by 6 bases and J by 3 bases, with 15 bases left in between. Written as DNA, the CDR3 is TGTGCCAGCAGAATCCGGGGGCCGGTCTACGAGCAGTACTTC. This codes for CASRIRGPVYEQYF.